This T cell receptor (beta chain) is from a study of cytomegalovirus exposure and HLA in healthy donors. Study conclusions and caveats: With DRB1 most and HLA-C fewest, TCR association rates differed between HLA loci in a later analysis. Earlier findings revealed that most TCR beta V segments proved productive either about 87% or about 30% of the time.

About this clone itself: As yet, its antigen is unknown.

The length of the CDR3 is 14 residues. Germline CDR1 reads GTSNPN; CDR2 reads SVGIG (reference sequence). Trimming took 3 bases from V and 1 from J; bases not matched to a gene: 6. PCR involved 60 Vbeta and 13 Jbeta primers. TCRdb's copy holds only in-frame clones and misses some; the assay was immunoSEQ multiplex PCR. This table holds about 110,000 clones, 70% to 85% found once. Sequences were obtained from PBMCs. This TCR was recovered from a boy aged 5 to 17 in good health and CMV-seronegative. V and J are TRBV30 and TRBJ2-7; 7 bases are shared with TRBD1. This chain's CDR3 is CAWRRGQGSYEQYF. As DNA, the CDR3 is TGTGCCTGGAGAAGGGGGCAGGGGTCCTACGAGCAGTACTTC. Complete variable domain (other parts from reference TRBV30 and TRBJ2-7): SQTIHQWPATLVQPVGSPLSLECTVEGTSNPNLYWYRQAAGRGLQLLFYSVGIGQISSEVPQNLSASRPQDRQFILSSKKLLLSDSGFYLCAWRRGQGSYEQYFGPGTRLTVT.